This TCR beta chain was captured by sequencing in a study of response to subunit inactivated influenza vaccine. Points from the study as a whole: With each seasonal influenza vaccination, the authors suggested, few new T cells are recruited.

The ends lost 4 bases at V and 4 bases at J; junction bases unmatched: 8. The CDR3 has 15 residues. Germline loops: CDR1 SGHRS, CDR2 YFSETQ. Note on this clonotype: The antigen is unknown.

TCRdb re-derived calls from the RT-PCR reads in MiXCR, one entry per CDR3 protein. The sample has about 800,000 distinct CDR3 sequences; less than 25% are singletons. The sequenced sample was PBMCs from blood, obtained more than 4 days after vaccination. The source of this sequence is a man in his forties or fifties who received an inactivated influenza vaccine. The J gene is TRBJ1-3, the V gene TRBV5-1; TRBD1 agrees at 7 bases. CDR3 coding DNA: TGCGCCAGCAGCAGTGCAGGGGGTCCCGGAAACACCATATATTTT. This codes for CASSSAGGPGNTIYF.